The TCR beta chain described here comes from a study of pediatric ulcerative colitis. Study background: Disease was pancolitis in about 7 and left-sided in two, histology-confirmed. General study findings and limits: In rectum, acute severe colitis had expanded clones and less diversity. Blood-rectal clonal overlap within each person was significantly higher in ulcerative colitis patients than controls.

The diagnostic colonoscopy in ulcerative colitis patients preceded any immunosuppressive treatment. Some clones are missing from TCRdb's copy, which holds only in-frame ones; the method was immunoSEQ multiplex PCR. The sample has some 60,000 clones, around 80% seen once. The V gene's germline CDR1 is SGHRS and CDR2 YFSETQ. The CDR3 is made up of 14 amino acids. V was pared by 4 bases and J by 8 bases, with 4 bases of the junction left unmatched. This clone was picked up a small number of times. Antigen specificity is unknown. The rearrangement joins TRBV5-1 to TRBJ2-1; 12 bases are shared with TRBD2. Sequenced material: blood. This TCR was recovered from a boy aged 5-17 years with moderate ulcerative colitis. CDR3 DNA: TGCGCCAGCAGCCTAGCGGGAGGGTACGATGAGCAGTTCTTC. Its protein is CASSLAGGYDEQFF. The variable domain in full, completed from reference TRBV5-1 and TRBJ2-1, reads KAGVTQTPRYLIKTRGQQVTLSCSPISGHRSVSWYQQTPGQGLQFLFEYFSETQRNKGNFPGRFSGRQFSNSRSEMNVSTLELGDSALYLCASSLAGGYDEQFFGPGTRLTVL.